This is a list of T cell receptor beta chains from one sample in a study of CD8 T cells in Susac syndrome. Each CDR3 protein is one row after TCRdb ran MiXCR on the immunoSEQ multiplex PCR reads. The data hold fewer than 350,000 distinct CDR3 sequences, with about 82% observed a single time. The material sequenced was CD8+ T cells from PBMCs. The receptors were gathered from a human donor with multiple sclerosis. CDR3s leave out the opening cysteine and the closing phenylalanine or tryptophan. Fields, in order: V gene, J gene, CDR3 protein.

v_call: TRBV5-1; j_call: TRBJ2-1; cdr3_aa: ASSLRGPSYNEQF
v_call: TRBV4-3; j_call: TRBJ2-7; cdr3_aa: ASSQDRGYEQY
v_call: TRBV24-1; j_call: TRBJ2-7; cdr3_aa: ATSGTGSYEQY
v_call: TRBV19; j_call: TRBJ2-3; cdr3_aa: ASSSDPRGWDTQY
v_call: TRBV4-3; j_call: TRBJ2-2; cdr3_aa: ASSQGFLVDGELF
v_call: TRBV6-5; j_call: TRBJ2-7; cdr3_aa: ASSYDGTGGYLY
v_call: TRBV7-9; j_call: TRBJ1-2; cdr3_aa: ASSSGTVYGYT
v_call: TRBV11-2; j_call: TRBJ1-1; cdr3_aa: ASSPEGGRRRNTEAF
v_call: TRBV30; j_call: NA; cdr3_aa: AWSAWADTQH
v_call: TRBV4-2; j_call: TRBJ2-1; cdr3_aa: ASSHPDTYSGNEQF
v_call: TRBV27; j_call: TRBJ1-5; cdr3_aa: ASSLFGLRPWGNQPQH
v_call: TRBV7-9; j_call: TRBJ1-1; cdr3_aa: ASSFPGDHTEAF
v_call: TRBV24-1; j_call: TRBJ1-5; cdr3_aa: ATSDIPVAGSNQPQH
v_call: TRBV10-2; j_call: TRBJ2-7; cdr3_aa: ASSPPRDSDYEQY
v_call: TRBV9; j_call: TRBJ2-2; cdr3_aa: ASSVEEWGLFSGELF
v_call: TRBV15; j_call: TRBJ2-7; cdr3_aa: ATSRETGGPYLWQY
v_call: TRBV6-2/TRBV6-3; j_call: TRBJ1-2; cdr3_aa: ASSWTGTNYGYT
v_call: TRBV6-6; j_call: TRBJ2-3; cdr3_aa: ASSYPMGTDTQY
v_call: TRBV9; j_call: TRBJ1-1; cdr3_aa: ASRGVGTEAF
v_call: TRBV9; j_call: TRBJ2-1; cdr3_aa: ASSPGGGPTAEQF
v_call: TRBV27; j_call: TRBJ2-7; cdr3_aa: ASSLYHSYEQY
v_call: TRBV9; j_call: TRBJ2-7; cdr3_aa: ASSADYPYEQY
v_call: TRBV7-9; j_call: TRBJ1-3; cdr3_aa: ASSQRHAEGNTIY